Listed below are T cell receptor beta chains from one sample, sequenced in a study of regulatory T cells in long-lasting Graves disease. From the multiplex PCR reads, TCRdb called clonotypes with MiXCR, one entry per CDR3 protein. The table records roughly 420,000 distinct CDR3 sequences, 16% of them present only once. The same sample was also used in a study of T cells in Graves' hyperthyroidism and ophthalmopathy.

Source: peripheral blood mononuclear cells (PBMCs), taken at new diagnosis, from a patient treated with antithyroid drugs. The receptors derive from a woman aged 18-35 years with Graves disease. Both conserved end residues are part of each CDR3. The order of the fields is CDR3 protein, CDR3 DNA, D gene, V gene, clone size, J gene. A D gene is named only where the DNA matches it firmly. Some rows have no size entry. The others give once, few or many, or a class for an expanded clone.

cdr3_aa: CSASRSSGTWGFF
cdr3_nt: TGCAGTGCTAGTCGGTCTAGCGGGACCTGGGGGTTCTTC
d_call: TRBD2
v_call: TRBV20-1
clone_size: many
j_call: TRBJ2-1

cdr3_aa: CASSFKWPSAFNEQFF
cdr3_nt: TGTGCCAGCAGCTTTAAGTGGCCTAGCGCCTTCAATGAGCAGTTCTTC
d_call: NA
v_call: TRBV11-1
clone_size: many
j_call: TRBJ2-1

cdr3_aa: CATSDSMTGGNQPQHF
cdr3_nt: TGTGCCACCAGTGATTCAATGACAGGGGGCAATCAGCCCCAGCATTTT
d_call: TRBD1
v_call: TRBV24-1
clone_size: few
j_call: TRBJ1-5

cdr3_aa: CASSPGAEGEQYF
cdr3_nt: TGTGCCAGCTCACCAGGGGCTGAAGGCGAGCAGTACTTC
d_call: NA
v_call: TRBV18
clone_size: many
j_call: TRBJ2-7

cdr3_aa: CAESQADYGYTF
cdr3_nt: TGTGCCGAATCACAAGCTGACTATGGCTACACCTTC
d_call: NA
v_call: TRBV28
clone_size: once
j_call: TRBJ1-2

cdr3_aa: CASSYDGESYNEQFF
cdr3_nt: TGTGCCAGCAGCTACGACGGTGAATCCTACAATGAGCAGTTCTTC
d_call: NA
v_call: TRBV6-1
clone_size: NA
j_call: TRBJ2-1

cdr3_aa: CASLRGAFGVTEAFF
cdr3_nt: TGTGCCAGTCTACGGGGTGCTTTCGGAGTCACTGAAGCTTTCTTT
d_call: NA
v_call: TRBV5-6
clone_size: few
j_call: TRBJ1-1

cdr3_aa: CASSSMTVSTDTQYF
cdr3_nt: TGTGCCAGCAGTTCCATGACAGTTAGCACAGATACGCAGTATTTT
d_call: NA
v_call: TRBV28
clone_size: many
j_call: TRBJ2-3

cdr3_aa: CASSLVAGTGVHEQYF
cdr3_nt: TGTGCCAGCAGTTTAGTTGCCGGGACAGGGGTTCACGAGCAGTACTTC
d_call: TRBD1
v_call: TRBV27
clone_size: many
j_call: TRBJ2-7

cdr3_aa: CASSDTEWETQYF
cdr3_nt: TGTGCCAGCAGTGATACCGAGTGGGAGACCCAGTACTTC
d_call: NA
v_call: TRBV6-2/TRBV6-3
clone_size: many
j_call: TRBJ2-5

cdr3_aa: CASSDGPGGVSPLHF
cdr3_nt: TGTGCCAGCAGTGACGGACCGGGAGGAGTTTCACCCCTCCACTTT
d_call: NA
v_call: TRBV2
clone_size: many
j_call: TRBJ1-6

cdr3_aa: CASSFPAGEGVTDTQYF
cdr3_nt: TGTGCCAGCAGTTTTCCCGCGGGAGAGGGGGTGACAGATACGCAGTATTTT
d_call: NA
v_call: TRBV28
clone_size: many
j_call: TRBJ2-3

cdr3_aa: CSVVGDSAAHGYTF
cdr3_nt: TGCAGCGTTGTAGGAGACTCTGCTGCCCATGGCTACACCTTC
d_call: NA
v_call: TRBV29-1
clone_size: many
j_call: TRBJ1-2

cdr3_aa: CASSFRAAGVDTQYF
cdr3_nt: TGTGCCAGCAGCTTCAGAGCCGCGGGAGTTGATACGCAGTATTTT
d_call: TRBD2
v_call: TRBV28
clone_size: few
j_call: TRBJ2-3

cdr3_aa: CASRAPGTPEAFF
cdr3_nt: TGCGCCAGCAGAGCACCTGGGACACCTGAAGCTTTCTTT
d_call: NA
v_call: TRBV10-2
clone_size: few
j_call: TRBJ1-1

cdr3_aa: CASSFPQAFF
cdr3_nt: TGTGCCAGCAGTTTCCCACAAGCTTTCTTT
d_call: NA
v_call: TRBV5-6
clone_size: many
j_call: TRBJ1-1

cdr3_aa: CASSPQGGGEQFF
cdr3_nt: TGTGCCAGCAGTCCCCAAGGGGGGGGTGAGCAGTTCTTC
d_call: NA
v_call: TRBV6-1
clone_size: many
j_call: TRBJ2-1

cdr3_aa: CASSQLGTGTQYF
cdr3_nt: TGTGCCAGCAGCCAACTAGGGACTGGGACCCAGTACTTC
d_call: NA
v_call: TRBV6-1
clone_size: many
j_call: TRBJ2-5

cdr3_aa: CASSLMGGNYEQYF
cdr3_nt: TGTGCCAGCAGCTTGATGGGGGGGAACTACGAGCAGTACTTC
d_call: TRBD2
v_call: TRBV5-4
clone_size: many
j_call: TRBJ2-7

cdr3_aa: CASSESGTTEAFF
cdr3_nt: TGCGCCAGCAGTGAGTCGGGGACCACTGAAGCTTTCTTT
d_call: NA
v_call: TRBV10-1
clone_size: many
j_call: TRBJ1-1

cdr3_aa: CASSLDRAHTEAFF
cdr3_nt: TGTGCCAGCAGCTTGGACAGGGCCCACACTGAAGCTTTCTTT
d_call: NA
v_call: TRBV5-4
clone_size: few
j_call: TRBJ1-1

cdr3_aa: CASSPTWQGLLDGYTF
cdr3_nt: TGTGCCAGCTCACCAACTTGGCAGGGGCTGTTGGATGGCTACACCTTC
d_call: NA
v_call: TRBV18
clone_size: many
j_call: TRBJ1-2

cdr3_aa: CAGSERGSGRYGYTF
cdr3_nt: TGTGCCGGCAGCGAGAGAGGCTCAGGACGCTATGGCTACACCTTC
d_call: NA
v_call: TRBV27
clone_size: NA
j_call: TRBJ1-2

cdr3_aa: CASSAQGMNTEAFF
cdr3_nt: TGTGCCAGCAGTGCTCAGGGGATGAACACTGAAGCTTTCTTT
d_call: NA
v_call: TRBV6-1
clone_size: NA
j_call: TRBJ1-1

cdr3_aa: CSARVRQGLLAPLHF
cdr3_nt: TGCAGTGCTAGAGTGAGACAGGGCCTTTTGGCACCCCTCCACTTT
d_call: TRBD1
v_call: TRBV20-1
clone_size: few
j_call: TRBJ1-6

cdr3_aa: CASSLFVSRGKETYEQYF
cdr3_nt: TGTGCCAGCTCACTTTTTGTTTCGCGGGGAAAAGAAACCTACGAGCAGTACTTC
d_call: NA
v_call: TRBV18
clone_size: few
j_call: TRBJ2-7

cdr3_aa: CSARGGNRGTKNIQYF
cdr3_nt: TGCAGTGCTAGAGGAGGGAACCGGGGTACCAAAAACATTCAGTACTTC
d_call: NA
v_call: TRBV20-1
clone_size: NA
j_call: TRBJ2-4

cdr3_aa: CSVTDSRSTNEKLFF
cdr3_nt: TGCAGCGTAACCGACAGCCGATCAACTAATGAAAAACTGTTTTTT
d_call: NA
v_call: TRBV29-1
clone_size: few
j_call: TRBJ1-4

cdr3_aa: CAWSVGRGNQPQHF
cdr3_nt: TGTGCCTGGAGTGTTGGTAGGGGAAATCAGCCCCAGCATTTT
d_call: NA
v_call: TRBV30
clone_size: many
j_call: TRBJ1-5

cdr3_aa: CASSPWGAGADTQYF
cdr3_nt: TGTGCCAGCAGCCCCTGGGGGGCGGGAGCCGATACGCAGTATTTT
d_call: NA
v_call: TRBV7-2
clone_size: NA
j_call: TRBJ2-3

cdr3_aa: CASSYSGRGKFF
cdr3_nt: TGTGCCAGCAGTTACTCCGGGAGGGGGAAGTTCTTC
d_call: TRBD2
v_call: TRBV6-2/TRBV6-3
clone_size: many
j_call: TRBJ2-1

cdr3_aa: CASSDGWASRGYTF
cdr3_nt: TGTGCCAGCAGTGACGGCTGGGCTTCCCGCGGCTACACCTTC
d_call: NA
v_call: TRBV28
clone_size: many
j_call: TRBJ1-2

cdr3_aa: CSARPGTGGYETQYF
cdr3_nt: TGCAGTGCTAGACCCGGGACAGGGGGCTATGAGACCCAGTACTTC
d_call: TRBD1
v_call: TRBV20-1
clone_size: many
j_call: TRBJ2-5

cdr3_aa: CSVRSRVSTDTQYF
cdr3_nt: TGCAGCGTTCGAAGCAGAGTTAGCACAGATACGCAGTATTTT
d_call: NA
v_call: TRBV29-1
clone_size: many
j_call: TRBJ2-3

cdr3_aa: CASSLSGSSTDTQYF
cdr3_nt: TGTGCCAGCAGCTTAAGCGGGAGTTCCACAGATACGCAGTATTTT
d_call: TRBD2
v_call: TRBV7-3
clone_size: many
j_call: TRBJ2-3

cdr3_aa: CASSKGTGTTDTQYF
cdr3_nt: TGTGCCAGCAGTAAAGGGACAGGGACCACAGATACGCAGTATTTT
d_call: TRBD1
v_call: TRBV11-2
clone_size: many
j_call: TRBJ2-3

cdr3_aa: CASSRGGLAGGPSYEQYF
cdr3_nt: TGTGCCAGCAGCCGAGGAGGACTAGCGGGAGGGCCCTCCTACGAGCAGTACTTC
d_call: TRBD2
v_call: TRBV7-8
clone_size: many
j_call: TRBJ2-7

cdr3_aa: CASSDATAMGYTF
cdr3_nt: TGTGCCAGCAGTGATGCCACGGCTATGGGCTACACCTTC
d_call: NA
v_call: TRBV2
clone_size: many
j_call: TRBJ1-2

cdr3_aa: CASSLGPSGETYEQYF
cdr3_nt: TGTGCCAGCAGCTTAGGCCCTAGCGGGGAAACCTACGAGCAGTACTTC
d_call: TRBD2
v_call: TRBV13
clone_size: NA
j_call: TRBJ2-7

cdr3_aa: CSARERGLICNEQFF
cdr3_nt: TGCAGTGCTAGAGAACGGGGTCTAATCTGCAATGAGCAGTTCTTC
d_call: NA
v_call: TRBV20-1
clone_size: NA
j_call: TRBJ2-1